This T cell receptor beta chain was found in a study of spatial heterogeneity in lung cancer. Study-wide results and limits: Ubiquitous, expanded tumor-derived TCRs were more frequently observed in blood at resection than at follow-up.

MiXCR was run by TCRdb on the 5' RACE reads, yielding one entry per CDR3 protein. The table lists roughly 34,000 distinct CDR3 sequences, approximately 7.5% of them singletons. Germline V gives CDR1 MNHNS, CDR2 SASEGT. Deletions cut 1 base from V and 6 bases from J, with 15 bases between. The CDR3 has 15 residues. As for time point: blood at routine non-recurrence follow-up after resection. In this sample, this clonotype turned up many times. Its antigen is unidentified. This receptor was obtained from a male donor with early-stage non-small cell lung cancer. V is TRBV6-1 and J is TRBJ2-5, with D maybe TRBD1 (6 bases). The starting material was PBMCs, obtained at follow-up. This chain's CDR3 is CASSEGLWGLKTQYF. In DNA, the CDR3 is TGTGCCAGCAGTGAAGGCTTGTGGGGGCTAAAGACCCAGTACTTC.